The sequence of this T cell receptor beta chain was determined in a study of blood T cell repertoires in COVID-19. At the level of the study: Acute-phase and convalescent COVID-19 samples originated in the United States, Italy and Spain. T cells, B-cell-depleted T cells, or PBMCs supplied cDNA or gDNA.

Germline V gene sequence: CDR1 MGHRA, CDR2 YSYEKL. The CDR3 covers 14 residues. With V trimmed by 6 bases and J by 7 bases, 12 bases remained unmatched. Authors' data handling: Estimation of nucleated cell counts relied on the amplification of reference gene primers. The assay was immunoSEQ multiplex PCR, and TCRdb's table has in-frame clones only and misses some. V and J calls and clone size are given by that table; D and trimming were obtained from the DNA. The table shows about 200,000 clones, with roughly 89% occurring only once. The specimen sequenced was peripheral blood. The receptor was isolated from a man younger than 40 who had recovered from COVID-19. The V gene is TRBV4-1, the J gene TRBJ2-7, with 7 bases that match TRBD2. This CDR3 reads CASSRDYILFEQYF. CDR3 bases: TGCGCCAGCAGTCGGGACTATATCTTGTTTGAGCAGTACTTC.